This TCR beta chain was sequenced in a study of neurological immune-mediated disorders. This clonotype was recorded a few times. CDR3 length equals 18 residues. J gave up 1 base and V 4 bases, and 8 bases lay outside the gene matches. Germline values: CDR1 SGHVS, CDR2 FNYEAQ. MiXCR, applied by TCRdb to the 5' RACE reads, yields one record per CDR3 protein. The sample has 55,000 to 75,000 distinct CDR3 sequences; approximately 15% are singletons. The time point denotes: longitudinal time-point 1 (baseline). The chain carries TRBV7-6 and TRBJ2-3; 13 bases agree with TRBD2. The receptor comes from a female donor with HTLV-1-associated myelopathy (HAM/TSP). Sequencing was done on a sample of PBMCs. CDR3 in DNA: TGTGCCAGCAGCTCCCGGACTAGCGGGGGATTACGCACAGATACGCAGTATTTT. It codes for CASSSRTSGGLRTDTQYF. Based on the CDR3 plus reference TRBV7-6 and TRBJ2-3, the full variable domain is GAGVSQSPRYKVTKRGQDVALRCDPISGHVSLYWYRQALGQGPEFLTYFNYEAQQDKSGLPNDRFSAERPEGSISTLTIQRTEQRDSAMYRCASSSRTSGGLRTDTQYFGPGTRLTVL.